Below, 24 T cell receptor beta chains from the same sample are listed, as sequenced in a study of T cell clonality in common variable immunodeficiency. Sequenced by immunoSEQ multiplex PCR; TCRdb stores in-frame clones only, minus some. The sample contains about 35,000 clones, none of them singletons. Sequenced: peripheral blood mononuclear cells. These receptors originate from a person aged 18 to 75 in good health.

Ten or more counts support this clone. The CDR3 end is not reached by the read, which stops 3 residues before it; the germline J gene fills it in. The chain uses TRBV7-6 and TRBJ1-2, with D possibly being TRBD1 (5 bases). V was cut by 1 base and J by 3 bases, with 6 bases left in between. Looked up from germline, CDR1 is SGHVS and CDR2 is FNYEAQ. This CDR3 spans 13 amino acids. CDR3 bases read: TGTGCCAGCAGCTTAGGCAGGGACTATGGC. This translates into CASSLGRDYG. The complete CDR3 sequence is CASSLGRDYGYTF.

This clone was seen at least ten times. Read coverage stops 3 residues before the CDR3 terminus; the germline J gene supplies the remainder. Other DNA sequences in this sample translate to the same CDR3. V gene TRBV20-1 combines with J gene TRBJ2-5; 8 bases agree with TRBD2. CDR3 size: 14 residues. After removal of 0 bases from V and 4 bases from J, the junction contained 4 bases not matched to a gene. Germline V gene lookup returns CDR1 DFQATT and CDR2 SNEGSKA (reference sequence). CDR3 sequence: CSARDPRGGETQYF. The CDR3 bases that were read are TGCAGTGCTAGAGATCCCCGGGGGGGAGAGACC.

In its sample, this clone was seen many times. With the read ending 3 residues before the CDR3 end, the germline J gene is used to fill in that end. V and J are TRBV13 and TRBJ2-7, with D possibly TRBD1 on 5 matching bases. The V and J ends lost 5 bases and 5 bases respectively, with 16 bases between them. There are 14 residues in the CDR3. Germline values: CDR1 PRHDT, CDR2 FYEKMQ (reference sequence). The CDR3 protein is CASSATRDRDEQYF. CDR3 DNA, as far as it was read: TGTGCCAGCAGCGCGACCAGGGATCGGGACGAG.

This clone was counted between two and nine times. This CDR3 reads CASTTGRFQPQHF. The part of the CDR3 DNA that was read is TGTGCCAGTACGACAGGGCGGTTTCAGCCC. V is TRBV19 and J is TRBJ1-5; 7 positions agree with TRBD1. The read terminates 3 residues before the CDR3 end, so the remaining end is supplied by the germline J gene. The CDR3 is 13 residues long. CDR1 is LNHDA and CDR2 is SQIVND in the germline V gene (reference sequence). Trimming took 7 bases from V and 6 from J; bases not matched to a gene: 6.

Remarks on this clone: The missing CDR3 end, 3 residues past where the read stops, is filled in from the germline J gene. The gene calls are TRBV5-1 and TRBJ2-3, with D unresolved. V lost 0 bases to trimming and J lost 1 base, with 6 bases between them. The V gene's germline CDR1 is SGHRS and CDR2 YFSETQ. The CDR3 runs to 14 residues. CDR3 DNA, as far as it was read: TGCGCCAGCAGCTTGGCCTCGGGCACAGATACG. It specifies CASSLASGTDT. The full CDR3 sequence reads CASSLASGTDTQYF. Based on the CDR3 plus reference TRBV5-1 and TRBJ2-3, the full variable domain is KAGVTQTPRYLIKTRGQQVTLSCSPISGHRSVSWYQQTPGQGLQFLFEYFSETQRNKGNFPGRFSGRQFSNSRSEMNVSTLELGDSALYLCASSLASGTDTQYFGPGTRLTVL.

This clone was recorded at least ten times. Read data end 3 residues before the CDR3 end; the end is taken from the germline J gene. The V gene is TRBV4-1, the J gene TRBJ2-1, with D possibly being TRBD1 (5 bases). Between the trimmed V and J ends, which lost 1 base and 2 bases, there was a span of 18 bases. Germline-derived CDR1 and CDR2 are MGHRA and YSYEKL. The CDR3 consists of 18 residues. The DNA read from the CDR3 is TGCGCCAGCAGCCAAGTAGGGGCCCTTATTCACGCCTACAATGAG. As protein: CASSQVGALIHAYNE. The complete CDR3 protein is CASSQVGALIHAYNEQFF.

This clone was seen at least ten times. The read terminates 3 residues ahead of where the CDR3 ends, so the germline J gene completes it. J is TRBJ1-4 and V is TRBV20-1, with 7 bases that match TRBD1. Germline assignment: CDR1 DFQATT and CDR2 SNEGSKA (reference sequence). Trimming removed 4 bases from V and 0 bases from J; junction bases left unmatched: 8. The length of the CDR3 is 16 residues. The sequenced CDR3 bases are TGCAGTGCTAACGGACAGGCTTCAGCAACTAATGAAAAA. Its protein product is CSANGQASATNEK. The whole CDR3 sequence is CSANGQASATNEKLFF.

This clone was seen at least ten times. Read sequence stops 3 residues before the CDR3 end, and the germline J gene provides the missing end. Other DNA sequences in this specimen translate into the identical CDR3. The chain has TRBV29-1 and TRBJ1-2, with a weak D call TRBD1 (6 bases). CDR3 length equals 13 residues. The germline V gene has CDR1 SQVTM and CDR2 ANQGSEA. The part of the CDR3 DNA that was read is TGCAGCGTTGTAATTGGAGGGGGTGGAGTA. Its translation: CSVVIGGGGV. The complete CDR3 protein is CSVVIGGGGVYTF.

Notes on this clone: The sequence runs out 3 residues before the end of the CDR3; the remainder is reconstructed from the germline J gene. The V call is TRBV19, the J call TRBJ1-2; no definite D call. This CDR3 contains 14 residues. Germline-derived CDR1 and CDR2 are LNHDA and SQIVND (reference sequence). CDR3 DNA, as far as it was read: TGTGCCAGTAGAGGACTAGCGGGTACCCACGAC. Translating it yields CASRGLAGTHD. The whole CDR3 sequence is CASRGLAGTHDYTF.

Ten or more counts support this clone. The CDR3 extends 3 residues past the end of the read, so its final part is completed from the germline J gene. The rearrangement links TRBV4-1 to TRBJ1-5, with D possibly TRBD1 on 5 matching bases. Trimming took 2 bases from V and 7 from J, leaving 15 bases between them. The germline gives CDR1 MGHRA, CDR2 YSYEKL. This CDR3 contains 15 residues. CDR3 amino acids: CASSQFPTGVQPQHF. The CDR3 bases that were read are TGCGCCAGCAGCCAATTTCCTACAGGTGTGCAGCCC.

There are a few counts of this clone. With the read ending 3 residues before the CDR3 end, the germline J gene is used to fill in that end. The V and J genes are TRBV7-9 and TRBJ2-5; a possible D gene is TRBD1 (6 bases). Germline V lookup: CDR1 SEHNR, CDR2 FQNEAQ (reference sequence). The CDR3 has 15 amino acids. Incomplete CDR3 DNA: TGTGCCAGCAGCTCCTGGACAGCCGAGACAGATACC. It is translated as CASSSWTAETDT. The full CDR3 is CASSSWTAETDTQYF.

Comment on this clone: Germline is not matched at one junction end, which may reflect a read error. The read comes to an end 3 residues before the CDR3 does, leaving the germline J gene to fill in the end. The chain is built from TRBV7-9 and TRBJ2-5, with 9 positions matching TRBD2. Germline V CDR1 and CDR2: SEHNR, FQNEAQ (reference sequence). CDR3 length: 14 amino acids. The CDR3 DNA, read in part, is TGTTCCAGCAGGTTAGTAGCGGGAGCGGAGACC. Its translation: CSSRLVAGAET. In full, the CDR3 is CSSRLVAGAETQYF. Drawing the rest from reference TRBV7-9 and TRBJ2-5, the complete variable domain is DTGVSQNPRHKITKRGQNVTFRCDPISEHNRLYWYRQTLGQGPEFLTYFQNEAQLEKSRLLSDRFSAERPKGSFSTLEIQRTEQGDSAMYLCSSRLVAGAETQYFGPGTRLLVL.

This clone was recorded many times. The CDR3 DNA, read in part, is TGCGCCAGCAGCCTGGGACAGGTTAACAATGAG. Translating gives CASSLGQVNNE. The complete CDR3 sequence is CASSLGQVNNEQFF. J is TRBJ2-1 and V is TRBV5-1, with 8 bases matching TRBD1. The read halts 3 residues ahead of the CDR3 end, with the missing end drawn from the germline J gene. The CDR3 is 14 amino acids. Germline V gene sequence: CDR1 SGHRS, CDR2 YFSETQ. V trimming: 4 bases; J trimming: 5 bases; junction bases outside the gene matches: 5.

This clone was seen repeatedly, ten times or more. With the read ending 3 residues before the CDR3 end, the germline J gene is used to fill in that end. The chain links TRBV5-1 to TRBJ2-1; TRBD1 matches 9 bases. The germline V gene encodes CDR1 SGHRS and CDR2 YFSETQ. The CDR3 sequence is 16 residues long. The ends lost 2 bases at V and 7 bases at J; junction bases unmatched: 10. The sequenced CDR3 bases are TGCGCCAGCAGCTTCGTCCGGGACAGGGCCAGGAATGAG. Amino acid sequence: CASSFVRDRARNE. The CDR3, in full, reads CASSFVRDRARNEQFF.

As to this clone: With the read ending 3 residues before the CDR3 end, the germline J gene is used to fill in that end. The chain couples TRBV30 to TRBJ1-4; perhaps TRBD1 as D (6 bases). V lost 4 bases to trimming and J lost 7 bases, with 19 bases between them. The CDR3 is 15 residues long. Germline V gene data show CDR1 as GTSNPN and CDR2 as SVGIG (reference sequence). Here the CDR3 reads CAWTPMTGKVEKLFF. CDR3 DNA (partial): TGTGCCTGGACCCCGATGACAGGAAAGGTTGAAAAA.

The sample holds many counts of this clone. The read comes to an end 3 residues before the CDR3 does, leaving the germline J gene to fill in the end. The genes are TRBV20-1 and TRBJ2-1, with 8 nucleotides matching TRBD2. The germline V gene encodes CDR1 DFQATT and CDR2 SNEGSKA (reference sequence). The CDR3 has 15 residues. V lost 2 bases to trimming and J lost 4 bases; unmatched junction nucleotides: 7. Partial CDR3 DNA: TGCAGTGCTAGACGGGGGGGCGCTCCATACAATGAG. Translation: CSARRGGAPYNE. The full CDR3 is CSARRGGAPYNEQFF.

This clone was recorded many times. Read data end 3 residues before the CDR3 end; the end is taken from the germline J gene. The chain joins TRBV14 to TRBJ2-5, with 9 bases lining up with TRBD1. Germline CDR1 is SGHDN and CDR2 is FVKESK. The V and J ends lost 4 bases and 2 bases, in that order; junction bases with no gene match: 8. This CDR3 has 16 amino acids. CDR3 in amino acids: CASSPQGAYSQETQYF. The CDR3 bases that were read are TGTGCCAGCAGCCCACAGGGGGCGTATTCGCAAGAGACC.

This clone was recorded at least ten times. The sequenced fragment ends 3 residues before the CDR3 boundary, so the rest is inferred from the germline J gene. Within the sample, other DNA sequences also encode this same CDR3. J is TRBJ1-3 and V is TRBV5-1, with D perhaps TRBD1 (5 bases). Deletions cut 4 bases from V and 0 bases from J, with 11 bases between. The length of the CDR3 is 15 residues. Germline assignment: CDR1 SGHRS and CDR2 YFSETQ. The sequenced CDR3 bases are TGCGCCAGCAGCGCGCAGGGTAGCTCTGGAAACACC. Its translation: CASSAQGSSGNT. The complete CDR3 protein is CASSAQGSSGNTIYF.

This clone was seen at least ten times. Sequencing ends 3 residues short of the CDR3 end; the germline J gene provides the rest. This chain uses TRBV7-8 with TRBJ2-5; TRBD2 matches 7 bases. The CDR3 has 17 amino acids. V gave up 0 bases and J gave up 2 bases; unmatched junction bases: 9. Germline values: CDR1 SGHVS, CDR2 FQNEAQ. Incomplete CDR3 DNA: TGTGCCAGCAGCTTAGCCCTCCGACTAGCACAACAAGAGACC. It codes for CASSLALRLAQQET. The entire CDR3 reads CASSLALRLAQQETQYF.

The sample holds many counts of this clone. The read falls 3 residues short of the CDR3 end, and the missing part is taken from the germline J gene. V usage is TRBV2 and J usage is TRBJ2-1; perhaps TRBD1 as D (5 bases). The CDR3 spans 16 residues. With 2 bases removed from V and 0 bases from J, the gap between germline ends came to 11 bases. Germline CDR1 is SNHLY and CDR2 is FYNNEI. The sequenced CDR3 bases are TGTGCCAGCAGTGAAAGGGGCAACCCCTCCTACAATGAG. Protein product: CASSERGNPSYNE. The entire CDR3 sequence reads CASSERGNPSYNEQFF.

This clone was seen at least ten times. The read ends 3 residues early relative to the CDR3; the germline J gene fills the gap. This chain links TRBV28 with TRBJ1-6, with 8 positions matching TRBD1. J was trimmed by 7 bases and V by 1 base; bases with no gene match: 6. The CDR3 runs 16 residues. Per germline, CDR1 MDHEN and CDR2 SYDVKM. CDR3 bases read: TGTGCCAGCAGTTTATACGCGGACAGGGAAAATTCACCC. It translates to CASSLYADRENSP. Given in full, the CDR3 is CASSLYADRENSPLHF. Full variable domain (missing parts from reference TRBV28 and TRBJ1-6): DVKVTQSSRYLVKRTGEKVFLECVQDMDHENMFWYRQDPGLGLRLIYFSYDVKMKEKGDIPEGYSVSREKKERFSLILESASTNQTSMYLCASSLYADRENSPLHFGNGTRLTVT.

This clone was recorded many times. The read ends 3 residues shy of where the CDR3 ends; the end is completed using the germline J gene. This sequence joins TRBV7-9 and TRBJ2-4; no reliable D call. Germline lookup yields CDR1 SEHNR and CDR2 FQNEAQ (reference sequence). CDR3 length: 12 residues. V was trimmed by 7 bases and J by 5 bases, leaving 9 bases between them. CDR3: CASTQNQNIQYF. The CDR3 bases that were read are TGTGCCAGCACGCAGAATCAAAACATT. Full variable domain (outside the CDR3, taken from reference TRBV7-9 and TRBJ2-4): DTGVSQNPRHKITKRGQNVTFRCDPISEHNRLYWYRQTLGQGPEFLTYFQNEAQLEKSRLLSDRFSAERPKGSFSTLEIQRTEQGDSAMYLCASTQNQNIQYFGAGTRLSVL.

Comment on this clone: The CDR3 is cut off 3 residues early in the read; its end comes from the germline J gene. This rearrangement joins TRBV11-1 to TRBJ2-2, with 8 bases matching TRBD2. From germline, CDR1 is SGHAT and CDR2 FQDESV (reference sequence). Trimming cost V 8 bases and J 5 bases; bases outside gene matches: 7. The CDR3 loop spans 14 amino acids. The CDR3 spells CASAGRGGTGELFF. CDR3 DNA, as far as it was read: TGTGCCAGCGCCGGGAGGGGAGGGACCGGGGAG. Using reference TRBV11-1 and TRBJ2-2 for the parts outside the CDR3, the full variable domain is EAEVAQSPRYKITEKSQAVAFWCDPISGHATLYWYRQILGQGPELLVQFQDESVVDDSQLPKDRFSAERLKGVDSTLKIQPAELGDSAMYLCASAGRGGTGELFFGEGSRLTVL.

This clone was observed at least ten times. Read coverage stops 3 residues before the CDR3 terminus; the germline J gene supplies the remainder. The rearrangement joins TRBV20-1 to TRBJ2-4, with TRBD1 identical over 7 bases. The CDR3 spans 13 residues. After removal of 2 bases from V and 6 bases from J, the junction contained 4 bases not matched to a gene. CDR1 is DFQATT, CDR2 SNEGSKA, per germline (reference sequence). The sequenced part of the CDR3 DNA is TGCAGTGCTAGACTGACAGGGACAAACATT. This gives the protein CSARLTGTNI. The full CDR3 protein reads CSARLTGTNIQYF.